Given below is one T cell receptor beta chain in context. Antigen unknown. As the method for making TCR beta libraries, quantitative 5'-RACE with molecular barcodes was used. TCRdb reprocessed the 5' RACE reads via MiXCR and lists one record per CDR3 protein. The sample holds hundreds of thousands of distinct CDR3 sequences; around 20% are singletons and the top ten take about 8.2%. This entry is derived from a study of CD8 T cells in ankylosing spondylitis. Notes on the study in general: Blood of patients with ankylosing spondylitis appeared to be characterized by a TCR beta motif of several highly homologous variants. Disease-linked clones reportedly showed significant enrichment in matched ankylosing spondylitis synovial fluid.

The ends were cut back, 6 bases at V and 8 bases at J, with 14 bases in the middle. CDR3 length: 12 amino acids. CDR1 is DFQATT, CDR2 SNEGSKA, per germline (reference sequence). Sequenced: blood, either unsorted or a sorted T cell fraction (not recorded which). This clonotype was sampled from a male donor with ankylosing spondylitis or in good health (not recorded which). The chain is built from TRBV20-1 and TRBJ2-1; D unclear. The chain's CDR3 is CSAEEWADEQFF. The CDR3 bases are TGCAGTGCGGAAGAATGGGCGGATGAGCAGTTCTTC.